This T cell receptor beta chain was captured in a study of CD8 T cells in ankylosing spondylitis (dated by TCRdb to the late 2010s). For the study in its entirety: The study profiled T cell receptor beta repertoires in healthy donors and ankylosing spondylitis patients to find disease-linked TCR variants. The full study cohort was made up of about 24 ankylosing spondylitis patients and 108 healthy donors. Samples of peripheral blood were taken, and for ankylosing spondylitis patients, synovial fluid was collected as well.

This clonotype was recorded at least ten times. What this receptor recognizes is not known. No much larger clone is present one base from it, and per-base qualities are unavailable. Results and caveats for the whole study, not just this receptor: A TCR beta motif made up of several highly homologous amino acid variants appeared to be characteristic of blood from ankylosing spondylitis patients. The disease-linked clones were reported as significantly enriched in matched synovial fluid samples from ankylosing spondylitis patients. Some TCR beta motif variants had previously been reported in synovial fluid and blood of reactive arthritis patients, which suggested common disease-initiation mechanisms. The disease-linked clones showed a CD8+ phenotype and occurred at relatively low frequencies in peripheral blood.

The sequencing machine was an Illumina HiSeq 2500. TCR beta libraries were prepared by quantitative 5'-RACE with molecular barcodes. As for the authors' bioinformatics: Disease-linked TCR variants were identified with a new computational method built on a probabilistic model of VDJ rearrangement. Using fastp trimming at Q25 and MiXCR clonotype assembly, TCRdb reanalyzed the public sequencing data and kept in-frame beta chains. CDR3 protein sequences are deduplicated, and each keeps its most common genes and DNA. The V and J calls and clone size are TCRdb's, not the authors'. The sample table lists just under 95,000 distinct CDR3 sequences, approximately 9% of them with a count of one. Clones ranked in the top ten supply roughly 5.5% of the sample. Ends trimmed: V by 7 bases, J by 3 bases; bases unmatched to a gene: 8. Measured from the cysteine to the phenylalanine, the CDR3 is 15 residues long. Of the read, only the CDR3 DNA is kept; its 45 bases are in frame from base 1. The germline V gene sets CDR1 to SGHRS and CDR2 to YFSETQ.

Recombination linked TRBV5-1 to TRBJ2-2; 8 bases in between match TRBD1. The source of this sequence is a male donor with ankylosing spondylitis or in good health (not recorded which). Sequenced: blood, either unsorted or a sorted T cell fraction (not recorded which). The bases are TGCGCCAGCGAGACCGGGACAGGACACACCGGGGAGCTGTTTTTT. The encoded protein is CASETGTGHTGELFF.